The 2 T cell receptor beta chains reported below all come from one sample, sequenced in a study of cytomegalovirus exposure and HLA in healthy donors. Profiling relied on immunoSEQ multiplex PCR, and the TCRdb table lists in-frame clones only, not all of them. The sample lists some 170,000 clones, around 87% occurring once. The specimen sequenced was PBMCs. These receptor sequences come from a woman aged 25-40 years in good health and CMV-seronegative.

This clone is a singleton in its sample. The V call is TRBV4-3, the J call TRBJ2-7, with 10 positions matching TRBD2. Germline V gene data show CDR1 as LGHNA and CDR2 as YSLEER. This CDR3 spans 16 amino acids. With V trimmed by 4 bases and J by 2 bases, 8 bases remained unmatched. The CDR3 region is CASSRDRGTSAYEQYF. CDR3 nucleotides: TGCGCCAGCAGCCGCGACCGAGGGACTAGCGCCTACGAGCAGTACTTC.

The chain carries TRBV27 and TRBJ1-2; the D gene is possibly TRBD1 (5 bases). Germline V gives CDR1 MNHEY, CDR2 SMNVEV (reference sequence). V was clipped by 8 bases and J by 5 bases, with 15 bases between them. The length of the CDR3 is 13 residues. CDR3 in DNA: TGTGCCAGCGGCCAGACAGACCTTTATGGCTACACCTTC. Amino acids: CASGQTDLYGYTF.